This entry lists 32 T cell receptor beta chains sequenced from one sample in a study of technical replicates of blood from four donors. Assay: immunoSEQ multiplex PCR; the TCRdb copy retains only in-frame clones and omits some. The profile shows about 8,700 clones, around 92% of them singletons. Sequencing was performed on PBMCs. Source of these receptors: a human donor in good health.

V and J are TRBV6-1 and TRBJ2-2; tentative D call: TRBD1 (5 bases). Germline-derived CDR1 and CDR2 are MNHNS and SASEGT. This CDR3 comprises 15 residues. V lost 7 bases, J lost 4 bases, and 16 bases lay in between. CDR3 DNA sequence: TGTGCCAGCATTACCTCTTTACAGGTCACCGGGGAGCTGTTTTTT. This encodes CASITSLQVTGELFF.

This rearrangement joins TRBV5-6 to TRBJ2-7, with 9 bases fitting TRBD2. Trimming took 4 bases from V and 2 from J; bases not matched to a gene: 10. Germline V CDR1 and CDR2: SGHDT, YYEEEE. The CDR3 consists of 16 residues. The CDR3: CASSAQTSGPAYEQYF. The CDR3 coding sequence is TGTGCCAGCAGCGCTCAAACTAGCGGGCCTGCCTACGAGCAGTACTTC.

The chain uses TRBV30 and TRBJ2-1, with TRBD2 as a possible D gene (6 bases). This CDR3 has 13 amino acids. V was cut by 2 bases and J by 5 bases, with 10 bases left in between. Looked up from germline, CDR1 is GTSNPN and CDR2 is SVGIG (reference sequence). Here the CDR3 DNA reads TGTGCCTGGAGTTTTAGCGGTGACAATGAGCAGTTCTTC. The encoded protein is CAWSFSGDNEQFF. Drawing the rest from reference TRBV30 and TRBJ2-1, the complete variable domain is SQTIHQWPATLVQPVGSPLSLECTVEGTSNPNLYWYRQAAGRGLQLLFYSVGIGQISSEVPQNLSASRPQDRQFILSSKKLLLSDSGFYLCAWSFSGDNEQFFGPGTRLTVL.

J is TRBJ2-5 and V is TRBV7-9, with D possibly being TRBD1 (7 bases). CDR3 length: 15 amino acids. Germline CDR1 and CDR2: SEHNR and FQNEAQ (reference sequence). V shed 5 bases and J shed 5 bases, with 18 bases lying between them. The CDR3 region is CASSNVRGVSETQYF. The CDR3 DNA reads as TGTGCCAGCAGCAACGTCAGGGGGGTCTCGGAGACCCAGTACTTC.

The gene calls are TRBV7-7 and TRBJ1-2; the D is unclear. Germline lookup yields CDR1 SSHAT and CDR2 FNYEAQ (reference sequence). V gave up 5 bases and J gave up 6 bases, with 16 bases separating them. The CDR3 covers 14 residues. CDR3 sequence reads: CASSVDISGDGYTF. The CDR3, as DNA: TGTGCCAGCAGCGTAGACATCTCAGGCGATGGCTACACCTTC.

V is TRBV5-6 and J is TRBJ1-2; 8 bases fit TRBD1. The V gene end was trimmed by 4 bases and the J gene end by 5 bases; junction bases not matched to a gene: 13. The CDR3 consists of 16 residues. The germline gives CDR1 SGHDT, CDR2 YYEEEE. DNA for the CDR3: TGTGCCAGCAGCCCGATTCAGGACGGACAGGGTTATGGCTACACCTTC. As protein: CASSPIQDGQGYGYTF.

The V call is TRBV5-1, the J call TRBJ2-7, with TRBD1 as a possible D gene (6 bases). This CDR3 has 14 amino acids. Germline lookup yields CDR1 SGHRS and CDR2 YFSETQ. Trimming removed 4 bases from V and 5 bases from J, with 16 bases in between. The chain's CDR3 is CASSPWTATHEQYF. The CDR3 DNA reads TGCGCCAGCAGCCCCTGGACAGCGACTCACGAGCAGTACTTC.

The rearrangement uses TRBV5-1 and TRBJ1-1; no clear D gene. V shed 2 bases and J shed 1 base, with 6 bases lying between them. The CDR3 runs 13 residues. CDR1 and CDR2 from the germline V gene are SGHRS and YFSETQ. CDR3 coding DNA: TGCGCCAGCAGCTTAAGCTGGAACACTGAAGCTTTCTTT. Protein: CASSLSWNTEAFF. Using reference TRBV5-1 and TRBJ1-1 for the parts outside the CDR3, the full variable domain is KAGVTQTPRYLIKTRGQQVTLSCSPISGHRSVSWYQQTPGQGLQFLFEYFSETQRNKGNFPGRFSGRQFSNSRSEMNVSTLELGDSALYLCASSLSWNTEAFFGQGTRLTVV.

This chain joins TRBV5-1 and TRBJ2-2, with TRBD2 matching 10 bases. With V trimmed by 2 bases and J by 3 bases, 1 base remained unmatched. This CDR3 is built from 15 residues. Per the germline V gene, CDR1 is SGHRS and CDR2 is YFSETQ. CDR3 DNA: TGCGCCAGCAGCTTAGCGGGAGGGGACACCGGGGAGCTGTTTTTT. Amino acids: CASSLAGGDTGELFF.

V usage is TRBV18 and J usage is TRBJ2-1; weak D call: TRBD2 (5 bases). The germline gives CDR1 KGHSH, CDR2 LQKENI. This CDR3 comprises 13 residues. V was pared by 3 bases and J by 6 bases, with 9 bases between. The CDR3: CASSPLALNEQFF. DNA for the CDR3: TGTGCCAGCTCACCGCTAGCCCTCAATGAGCAGTTCTTC.

The rearrangement links TRBV9 to TRBJ2-2, with 7 bases identical to TRBD1. CDR3 length: 15 amino acids. Germline loops: CDR1 SGDLS, CDR2 YYNGEE. J lost 1 base, V lost 3 bases, and 3 bases had no gene match. The CDR3 region is CASSEGDRNTGELFF. CDR3 DNA sequence: TGTGCCAGCAGCGAGGGGGACAGGAACACCGGGGAGCTGTTTTTT.

This rearrangement joins TRBV9 to TRBJ2-5; 8 positions agree with TRBD2. The V and J ends lost 7 bases and 5 bases, in that order; junction bases with no gene match: 13. The CDR3 contains 15 residues. In germline, CDR1 is SGDLS, CDR2 YYNGEE. This CDR3 is CASSPTSDTLETQYF. The DNA of the CDR3 is TGTGCCAGCTCTCCGACTAGCGATACGCTGGAGACCCAGTACTTC.

This clone has just one count. The chain carries TRBV5-1 and TRBJ2-5; a possible D gene is TRBD2 (5 bases). V lost 5 bases and J 0 bases, leaving 14 bases between the germline ends. Germline V gene data show CDR1 as SGHRS and CDR2 as YFSETQ. CDR3 length: 15 residues. The CDR3 DNA follows: TGCGCCAGCAGGTTAGGAGGCCAATACCAAGAGACCCAGTACTTC. Residues: CASRLGGQYQETQYF.

This sequence joins TRBV7-8 and TRBJ2-1; 11 positions agree with TRBD2. Per germline, CDR1 SGHVS and CDR2 FQNEAQ. The CDR3 covers 16 residues. V lost 4 bases to trimming and J lost 2 bases; unmatched junction nucleotides: 4. CDR3 sequence reads: CASSWGTSGTYNEQFF. The CDR3 nucleotides are TGTGCCAGCAGCTGGGGGACTAGCGGAACCTACAATGAGCAGTTCTTC.

This sequence joins TRBV11-2 and TRBJ1-5; D is undetermined. The germline V gene encodes CDR1 SGHAT and CDR2 FQNNGV. The V end was cut by 5 bases, the J end by 1 base, with 3 bases between. The CDR3 has 12 amino acids. The CDR3 here is CASSLSNQPQHF. DNA of the CDR3: TGTGCCAGCAGCCTAAGCAATCAGCCCCAGCATTTT. The full variable domain, with the rest looked up from reference TRBV11-2 and TRBJ1-5, is EAGVAQSPRYKIIEKRQSVAFWCNPISGHATLYWYQQILGQGPKLLIQFQNNGVVDDSQLPKDRFSAERLKGVDSTLKIQPAKLEDSAVYLCASSLSNQPQHFGDGTRLSIL.

The genes are TRBV5-1 and TRBJ2-1; TRBD2 matches at 8 bases. V trimming: 1 base; J trimming: 6 bases; junction bases outside the gene matches: 9. The CDR3 contains 16 residues. Germline loops: CDR1 SGHRS, CDR2 YFSETQ. DNA of the CDR3: TGCGCCAGCAGCTTGTTAAGCGGGAGTGATTTCAATGAGCAGTTCTTC. This encodes CASSLLSGSDFNEQFF.

This chain uses TRBV30 with TRBJ2-7; D might be TRBD1 (5 bases). V lost 2 bases, J lost 6 bases, and 8 bases lay in between. Germline-derived CDR1 and CDR2 are GTSNPN and SVGIG (reference sequence). The CDR3 covers 11 residues. The CDR3 sequence: CAWSPQGEQYF. CDR3 in DNA: TGTGCCTGGAGTCCCCAGGGCGAGCAGTACTTC.

The gene calls are TRBV7-9 and TRBJ1-1; D unresolved. The length of the CDR3 is 15 residues. V gave up 1 base and J gave up 4 bases, with 13 bases separating them. Germline V lookup: CDR1 SEHNR, CDR2 FQNEAQ (reference sequence). The CDR3: CASSLVGGVGTEAFF. In DNA form, the CDR3 reads TGTGCCAGCAGCTTAGTAGGAGGTGTGGGCACTGAAGCTTTCTTT.

V and J are TRBV25-1 and TRBJ2-1, with 11 bases fitting TRBD2. Trimming took 3 bases from V and 2 from J; bases not matched to a gene: 9. Germline CDR1 and CDR2: MGHDK and SYGVNS. The CDR3 is made up of 18 amino acids. As DNA, the CDR3 is TGTGCCAGCAGTGAGCCCCGACTAGCGGGATGGCCCTACAATGAGCAGTTCTTC. Amino acid sequence: CASSEPRLAGWPYNEQFF.

The chain uses TRBV5-1 and TRBJ1-3, with 7 bases identical to TRBD1. The germline CDR1 and CDR2 sequences are SGHRS and YFSETQ. The CDR3 has 16 amino acids. With 3 bases clipped from V and 2 bases from J, the junction kept 8 bases outside the gene matches. The CDR3 nucleotides are TGCGCCAGCAGCTCTCTTGTTCAGGGGGCTGGAAACACCATATATTTT. This sequence encodes CASSSLVQGAGNTIYF.

This rearrangement joins TRBV19 to TRBJ2-7, with 7 bases matching TRBD1. The J segment lost 5 bases and the V segment lost 4 bases, leaving 5 bases of the junction unmatched. This CDR3 contains 13 residues. Germline CDR1 reads LNHDA; CDR2 reads SQIVND (reference sequence). The CDR3 loop is CASSTLGGHEQYF. The CDR3 nucleotides read TGTGCCAGTAGTACCCTAGGGGGCCACGAGCAGTACTTC.

The V gene is TRBV5-6, the J gene TRBJ1-2, with TRBD1 identical over 8 bases. The CDR3 has 17 amino acids. The J segment lost 1 base and the V segment lost 6 bases, leaving 14 bases of the junction unmatched. Looked up from germline, CDR1 is SGHDT and CDR2 is YYEEEE. Here the CDR3 DNA reads TGTGCCAGCATTCCCCCGGGGACAGGAGACTTTAACTATGGCTACACCTTC. Translating gives CASIPPGTGDFNYGYTF.

The chain joins TRBV9 to TRBJ2-3, with TRBD2 as a possible D gene (5 bases). V lost 4 bases and J lost 4, with 22 bases in between. This CDR3 has 17 residues. The germline V gene encodes CDR1 SGDLS and CDR2 YYNGEE. The CDR3 region has the DNA TGTGCCAGCAGCCCCCGGCGGGCAGAAGGGTATGCAGATACGCAGTATTTT. It is translated as CASSPRRAEGYADTQYF. Full variable domain (remainder filled in from reference TRBV9 and TRBJ2-3): DSGVTQTPKHLITATGQRVTLRCSPRSGDLSVYWYQQSLDQGLQFLIQYYNGEERAKGNILERFSAQQFPDLHSELNLSSLELGDSALYFCASSPRRAEGYADTQYFGPGTRLTVL.

V usage is TRBV19 and J usage is TRBJ1-3; 7 bases fit TRBD1. CDR3 length equals 14 residues. J lost 2 bases, V lost 6 bases, and 4 bases had no gene match. Germline CDR1 is LNHDA and CDR2 is SQIVND (reference sequence). CDR3 DNA: TGTGCCAGTAGCACACAGGGGACTGGAAACACCATATATTTT. This gives the protein CASSTQGTGNTIYF. Full variable domain (missing parts from reference TRBV19 and TRBJ1-3): DGGITQSPKYLFRKEGQNVTLSCEQNLNHDAMYWYRQDPGQGLRLIYYSQIVNDFQKGDIAEGYSVSREKKESFPLTVTSAQKNPTAFYLCASSTQGTGNTIYFGEGSWLTVV.

The chain couples TRBV6-4 to TRBJ2-5; 10 nucleotides align to TRBD2. This CDR3 has 15 amino acids. The germline gives CDR1 MRHNA, CDR2 SNTAGT. Trimming took 4 bases from V and 6 from J; bases not matched to a gene: 8. The CDR3 coding sequence is TGTGCCAGCAGTGCCTCTAGCGGGAGATCGAAGACCCAGTACTTC. It codes for CASSASSGRSKTQYF.

In its sample, this clone was seen a few times. The CDR3 DNA is TGTGCCAGCAGTGAGACAGGGGGGTCCTACAATGAGCAGTTCTTC. Amino acids: CASSETGGSYNEQFF. The V call is TRBV25-1, the J call TRBJ2-1; the match to TRBD1 covers 9 bases. V shed 3 bases and J 1 base; nucleotides not matched to a gene: 1. Looked up from germline, CDR1 is MGHDK and CDR2 is SYGVNS. The CDR3 consists of 15 residues.

The genes are TRBV2 and TRBJ1-2; D not certain. Germline CDR1 is SNHLY and CDR2 is FYNNEI. The CDR3 is made up of 14 amino acids. V lost 6 bases, J lost 6 bases, and 17 bases lay in between. DNA of the CDR3: TGTGCCAGCAGAGACGGACGGGGTTTAGATGGCTACACCTTC. This gives the protein CASRDGRGLDGYTF.

The gene calls are TRBV6-6 and TRBJ2-3; TRBD2 matches at 7 bases. The CDR3 is 14 residues long. From germline, CDR1 is MNHNY and CDR2 SVGAGI (reference sequence). V was clipped by 6 bases and J by 7 bases; unmatched bases: 10. CDR3 DNA sequence: TGTGCCAGCAGCCGCGGGACTAACTCCTATACGCAGTATTTT. Its translation is CASSRGTNSYTQYF.

The rearrangement links TRBV28 to TRBJ2-1, with 8 bases matching TRBD2. Germline lookup yields CDR1 MDHEN and CDR2 SYDVKM. The CDR3 runs 13 residues. The V gene end was trimmed by 2 bases and the J gene end by 6 bases; junction bases not matched to a gene: 0. The CDR3 loop reads CASSLRGGNEQFF. CDR3 nucleotide sequence: TGTGCCAGCAGTTTACGGGGGGGCAATGAGCAGTTCTTC. The variable domain in full, with the rest retrieved from reference TRBV28 and TRBJ2-1, is DVKVTQSSRYLVKRTGEKVFLECVQDMDHENMFWYRQDPGLGLRLIYFSYDVKMKEKGDIPEGYSVSREKKERFSLILESASTNQTSMYLCASSLRGGNEQFFGPGTRLTVL.

CDR3 nucleotide sequence: TGTGCCAGCAGCTCCAGGCAGGGGGCGGGACACTCCTACGAGCAGTACTTC. Translated: CASSSRQGAGHSYEQYF. The chain joins TRBV7-8 to TRBJ2-7; 8 nucleotides line up with TRBD1. CDR3 length: 17 residues. Trimming cost V 4 bases and J 0 bases; bases outside gene matches: 11. The V gene's germline CDR1 is SGHVS and CDR2 FQNEAQ.

The chain joins TRBV5-1 to TRBJ2-1; D is undetermined. The V gene lost 4 bases and the J gene lost 5 bases, with 16 bases spanning the gap. Looked up from germline, CDR1 is SGHRS and CDR2 is YFSETQ. This CDR3 spans 15 amino acids. In nucleotides, the CDR3 is TGCGCCAGCAGCCCGGCCAGGCTGACGGACAATGAGCAGTTCTTC. Translated, it gives CASSPARLTDNEQFF. The full variable domain, rest sourced from reference TRBV5-1 and TRBJ2-1, is KAGVTQTPRYLIKTRGQQVTLSCSPISGHRSVSWYQQTPGQGLQFLFEYFSETQRNKGNFPGRFSGRQFSNSRSEMNVSTLELGDSALYLCASSPARLTDNEQFFGPGTRLTVL.

The DNA of the CDR3 is TGTGCCAGCAGCCCCTGGACAGGGGAGAACACCGGGGAGCTGTTTTTT. Its protein is CASSPWTGENTGELFF. The chain recombines TRBV11-3 with TRBJ2-2, with 9 nucleotides matching TRBD1. V lost 5 bases, J lost 1 base, and 5 bases stayed unmatched. CDR1 and CDR2 (germline): SGHNT, YENEEA. CDR3 length: 16 residues.